These 21 T cell receptor beta chains share one sample of origin, sequenced in a study of blood T cell repertoires in COVID-19. This table comes from immunoSEQ multiplex PCR, and its TCRdb copy is limited to in-frame clones, with some not included. Found here are about 21,000 clones, about 85% of them singletons; the top ten hold around 29%. The sample comprised peripheral blood. These receptors all come from a human donor with active COVID-19. The donor label of this sample is uncertain.

The V and J genes are TRBV5-8 and TRBJ2-5; TRBD2 agrees at 10 bases. This CDR3 comprises 18 residues. V dropped 4 bases and J dropped 1; count of bases not matched to a gene: 13. The germline V gene encodes CDR1 SGHTS and CDR2 YDEGEE. The CDR3 region has the DNA TGTGCCAGCAGCCGAGACAGTGGGGCTAGCGGGGGCCAAGAGACCCAGTACTTC. Its protein is CASSRDSGASGGQETQYF.

The chain uses TRBV11-2 and TRBJ1-3, with a weak D call TRBD1 (5 bases). Per germline, CDR1 SGHAT and CDR2 FQNNGV. CDR3 size: 14 residues. V dropped 4 bases and J dropped 1 base, with 8 bases sitting between them. The CDR3 reads CASSSRTSGNTIYF. CDR3 nucleotide sequence: TGTGCCAGCAGCTCGAGGACATCTGGAAACACCATATATTTT.

The V and J genes are TRBV4-2 and TRBJ2-4; D perhaps matches TRBD2 (6 bases). The CDR3 consists of 15 residues. Germline CDR1 and CDR2: LGHNA and YNFKEQ. V was shortened by 4 bases and J by 5 bases, with 15 bases between the two germline ends. CDR3 loop: CASSLTAAGENIQYF. In nucleotides, the CDR3 is TGTGCCAGCAGCCTCACAGCAGCGGGTGAAAACATTCAGTACTTC.

V gene TRBV9 combines with J gene TRBJ2-7; D possibly corresponds to TRBD2 (5 bases). Looked up from germline, CDR1 is SGDLS and CDR2 is YYNGEE. The V and J ends lost 3 bases and 5 bases respectively, with 15 bases between them. The CDR3 is 14 amino acids. CDR3 loop: CASSGGPAGDEQYF. The CDR3 DNA reads as TGTGCCAGCAGCGGCGGACCCGCCGGGGACGAGCAGTACTTC.

This chain uses TRBV5-1 with TRBJ2-3, with 9 bases that match TRBD1. This CDR3 comprises 15 residues. After removal of 3 bases from V and 2 bases from J, the junction contained 4 bases not matched to a gene. CDR1 is SGHRS, CDR2 YFSETQ, per germline. CDR3 in amino acids: CASSSTGGNTDTQYF. The CDR3 DNA reads TGCGCCAGCAGCTCGACAGGGGGGAACACAGATACGCAGTATTTT.

The rearrangement joins TRBV2 to TRBJ2-3; 9 nucleotides agree with TRBD2. From germline, CDR1 is SNHLY and CDR2 FYNNEI. V trimming: 0 bases; J trimming: 4 bases; junction bases outside the gene matches: 8. The CDR3 runs to 17 residues. Written as DNA, the CDR3 is TGTGCCAGCAGTGAAGCGCGAGGCGGGGGGGCCCCAGATACGCAGTATTTT. Amino acids: CASSEARGGGAPDTQYF.

The chain links TRBV25-1 to TRBJ2-1, with TRBD2 as a possible D gene (5 bases). V gave up 1 base and J gave up 0 bases, with 10 bases separating them. In germline, CDR1 is MGHDK, CDR2 SYGVNS. The CDR3 length is 16 residues. CDR3 loop: CASSESRASSYNEQFF. CDR3 DNA sequence: TGTGCCAGCAGTGAATCGAGGGCTAGCTCCTACAATGAGCAGTTCTTC.

As DNA, the CDR3 is TGTGCCAGCAGCTCGCCCCCAGGGCAGGGTAATTCACCCCTCCACTTT. It translates to CASSSPPGQGNSPLHF. The chain employs TRBV7-9 and TRBJ1-6, with TRBD1 as a possible D gene (5 bases). Trimming shortened V by 4 bases and J by 6 bases, and 16 bases separated the two germline ends. CDR1 SEHNR and CDR2 FQNEAQ come from the germline V gene (reference sequence). The length of the CDR3 is 16 residues.

The rearrangement uses TRBV30 and TRBJ2-7; unclear D gene. Germline V lookup: CDR1 GTSNPN, CDR2 SVGIG (reference sequence). The CDR3 extends over 12 amino acids. The ends were cut back, 3 bases at V and 2 bases at J, with 8 bases in the middle. This CDR3 reads CAWSRVTYEQYF. The CDR3 DNA is TGTGCCTGGAGCCGGGTTACCTACGAGCAGTACTTC.

This clone was counted only a few times. This chain connects TRBV7-9 to TRBJ2-1; D call uncertain. The CDR3 loop spans 14 amino acids. Germline V gives CDR1 SEHNR, CDR2 FQNEAQ (reference sequence). V lost 5 bases to trimming and J lost 0 bases, with 8 bases between them. CDR3 bases: TGTGCCAGCAGCCCCCCGGGCTCCTACAATGAGCAGTTCTTC. Its protein product is CASSPPGSYNEQFF.

The chain is built from TRBV3-1 (or the pseudogene TRBV3-2) and TRBJ2-2; a possible D gene is TRBD1 (5 bases). The CDR3 covers 16 residues. The germline V and J ends were trimmed by 0 bases and 4 bases, with 12 bases remaining between them. Germline CDR1 LGHDT, CDR2 YNNKEL (reference sequence). The CDR3 DNA reads TGTGCCAGCAGCCAAGAGAGTCAGGGATCCACCGGGGAGCTGTTTTTT. Translated, it gives CASSQESQGSTGELFF.

The V and J genes are TRBV2 and TRBJ1-2; D remains unclear. The V and J ends lost 6 bases and 4 bases respectively, with 3 bases between them. Germline V gene data show CDR1 as SNHLY and CDR2 as FYNNEI. The CDR3 extends over 10 amino acids. The CDR3 region is CASSRYGYTF. The DNA of the CDR3 is TGTGCCAGCAGCCGCTATGGCTACACCTTC.

The chain has TRBV11-3 and TRBJ2-7, with D possibly being TRBD1 (5 bases). The germline gives CDR1 SGHNT, CDR2 YENEEA. CDR3 length: 14 residues. Trimming took 4 bases from V and 2 from J, leaving 12 bases between them. The CDR3 reads CASSSGLGPYEQYF. CDR3 nucleotides: TGTGCCAGCAGCTCAGGGTTGGGCCCCTACGAGCAGTACTTC.

This chain joins TRBV3-1 (or the pseudogene TRBV3-2) and TRBJ2-7, with TRBD2 as a possible D gene (6 bases). The CDR3 runs 15 residues. Germline CDR1 LGHDT, CDR2 YNNKEL (reference sequence). V was pared by 0 bases and J by 3 bases, with 12 bases between. In nucleotides, the CDR3 is TGTGCCAGCAGCCAAGATGGAACGGGAGTCTACGAGCAGTACTTC. Translation gives CASSQDGTGVYEQYF.

The chain's CDR3 is CATSRDVTGQDGETQYF. The CDR3 DNA is TGTGCCACCAGCAGAGATGTGACAGGGCAAGATGGGGAGACCCAGTACTTC. V is TRBV15 and J is TRBJ2-5; 7 bases line up with TRBD1. The ends lost 0 bases at V and 5 bases at J; junction bases unmatched: 12. CDR1 LNHNV and CDR2 YYDKDF come from the germline V gene (reference sequence). The CDR3 is 17 residues long.

This clone has just a few counts. J is TRBJ2-7 and V is TRBV5-1, with D possibly being TRBD1 (5 bases). With 0 bases removed from V and 5 bases from J, the gap between germline ends came to 12 bases. The CDR3 loop spans 14 amino acids. Germline V CDR1 and CDR2: SGHRS, YFSETQ. CDR3 nucleotide sequence: TGCGCCAGCAGCTTGGTTGCAGGGTTTAACGAGCAGTACTTC. Its protein product is CASSLVAGFNEQYF. Based on the CDR3 plus reference TRBV5-1 and TRBJ2-7, the full variable domain is KAGVTQTPRYLIKTRGQQVTLSCSPISGHRSVSWYQQTPGQGLQFLFEYFSETQRNKGNFPGRFSGRQFSNSRSEMNVSTLELGDSALYLCASSLVAGFNEQYFGPGTRLTVT.

The gene calls are TRBV5-5 and TRBJ1-3; D not certain. V shed 4 bases and J shed 2 bases, with 13 bases lying between them. The CDR3 extends over 15 amino acids. The germline CDR1 and CDR2 sequences are SGHKS and YYEKEE (reference sequence). CDR3: CASSDYIYTGNTIYF. CDR3 in DNA: TGTGCCAGCAGCGATTATATATACACTGGAAACACCATATATTTT.

The chain couples TRBV2 to TRBJ2-1, with D maybe TRBD1 (6 bases). The CDR3 runs to 13 residues. V lost 6 bases to trimming and J lost 3 bases, with 9 bases between them. Germline assignment: CDR1 SNHLY and CDR2 FYNNEI. The CDR3 DNA reads as TGTGCCAGCAGCCCGACAGGCTACAATGAGCAGTTCTTC. Translating gives CASSPTGYNEQFF.

This chain links TRBV29-1 with TRBJ2-3; 9 bases fit TRBD2. Germline values: CDR1 SQVTM, CDR2 ANQGSEA. This CDR3 has 14 amino acids. J was trimmed by 3 bases and V by 3 bases; bases with no gene match: 4. For the CDR3, the DNA is TGCAGCGTTGAGGCGGGAGGGCCAACAGATACGCAGTATTTT. This sequence encodes CSVEAGGPTDTQYF.

The table lists this clone with a few counts. The chain couples TRBV12-3 or TRBV12-4 to TRBJ1-4; no definite D call. The CDR3 spans 13 residues. Deletions cut 3 bases from V and 8 bases from J, with 10 bases between. The CDR3 DNA reads TGTGCCAGCAGTTTCGGAGGGATAGAAAAACTGTTTTTT. Translated, it gives CASSFGGIEKLFF.

In this sample, this clone turned up a few times. The chain is built from TRBV14 and TRBJ2-1; 8 bases align to TRBD1. Germline lookup yields CDR1 SGHDN and CDR2 FVKESK. Trimming at V came to 1 base and at J to 0 bases, leaving 17 bases not matched to a gene. CDR3 length equals 21 residues. The CDR3, as DNA: TGTGCCAGCAGCCAAGGGTTGTTGGGGACAGGAGTTTCGAGCTCCTACAATGAGCAGTTCTTC. Translation: CASSQGLLGTGVSSSYNEQFF.